Sequencing of this T cell receptor beta chain was carried out in a study of Graves' ophthalmopathy and Graves' hyperthyroidism. Study observations and caveats: Ophthalmopathy progression was predicted with 70.59% sensitivity and about 72% specificity.

The CDR3 spans 14 residues. The V end lost 2 bases, the J end lost 7 bases, and 11 bases lay between the germline ends. CDR1 is SGHTA, CDR2 FQGNSA, per germline. Researchers took RNA transcripts and amplified TCR beta CDR3 regions from them. The library came from an HTBI-primed first-round RT-PCR and a second-round multiplex PCR. Via MiXCR, TCRdb re-called the multiplex PCR reads, giving one row per CDR3 protein. The data contain 500,000 to 800,000 distinct CDR3 sequences, under 50% of them singletons. This clonotype was detected ten times or more. Its cognate antigen is unknown. The sequencing sample was made of peripheral blood. The receptor comes from an adult man with Graves' ophthalmopathy. The rearrangement uses TRBV7-2 and TRBJ2-2, with D perhaps being TRBD1 or TRBD2 (6 bases each). The CDR3 here is CASSLLGGGGELFF. Written as DNA, the CDR3 is TGTGCCAGCAGCTTACTTGGAGGGGGCGGGGAGCTGTTTTTT.